This T cell receptor beta chain originates from a study of post-analysis software for immune sequencing data. Across the study: Multiple sclerosis in the patients followed relapsing-remitting, secondary progressive and progressive-relapsing courses. Study conclusions and caveats: Among multiple sclerosis patients, normalized Chao1 diversity was significantly below that of controls. Included in a set of roughly five TRBV segments more frequent in patients than controls were TRBV5-6, TRBV5-1 and TRBV20-1.

Germline CDR1 DFQATT, CDR2 SNEGSKA (reference sequence). V was trimmed by 0 bases and J by 1 base, leaving 18 bases between them. The CDR3 totals 17 residues. With respect to this clonotype: Its antigen is not known.

cDNA libraries of TCR beta carried unique molecular identifiers. TCRdb recomputed calls from the PCR reads with MiXCR, one row per CDR3 protein. Among about 200,000 distinct CDR3 sequences listed, 29% were seen once. The source material was blood. The rearrangement links TRBV20-1 to TRBJ1-1; no reliable D call. The sequence came from a girl aged 2-17 years with multiple sclerosis. DNA of the CDR3: TGCAGTGCTAGAGATTCCCTGGGCTTTCGACGGAACACTGAAGCTTTCTTT. Residues: CSARDSLGFRRNTEAFF.